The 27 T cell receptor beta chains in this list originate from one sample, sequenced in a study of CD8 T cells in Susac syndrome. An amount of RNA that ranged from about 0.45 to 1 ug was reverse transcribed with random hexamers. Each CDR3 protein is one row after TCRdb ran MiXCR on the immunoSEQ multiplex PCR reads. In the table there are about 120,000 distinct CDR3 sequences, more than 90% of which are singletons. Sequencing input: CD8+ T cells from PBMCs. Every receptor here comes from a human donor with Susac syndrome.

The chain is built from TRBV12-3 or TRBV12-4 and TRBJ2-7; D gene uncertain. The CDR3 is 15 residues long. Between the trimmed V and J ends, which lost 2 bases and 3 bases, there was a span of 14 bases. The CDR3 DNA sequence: TGTGCCAGCAGTTTATCGCAGACCATGGGCTACGAGCAGTACTTC. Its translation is CASSLSQTMGYEQYF.

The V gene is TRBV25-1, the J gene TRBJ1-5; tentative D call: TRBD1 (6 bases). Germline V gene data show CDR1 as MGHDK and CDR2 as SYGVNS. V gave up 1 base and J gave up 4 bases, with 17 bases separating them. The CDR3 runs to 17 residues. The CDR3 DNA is TGTGCCAGCAGTGAATGTGGGGGGGCGCAAGGAAATCAGCCCCAGCATTTT. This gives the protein CASSECGGAQGNQPQHF.

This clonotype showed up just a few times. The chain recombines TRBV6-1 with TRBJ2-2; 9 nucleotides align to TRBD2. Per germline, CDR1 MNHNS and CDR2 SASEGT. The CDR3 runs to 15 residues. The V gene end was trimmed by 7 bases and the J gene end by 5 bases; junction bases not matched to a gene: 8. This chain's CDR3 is CASNVAGAVTGELFF. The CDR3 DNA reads TGTGCCAGCAACGTAGCGGGGGCCGTAACCGGGGAGCTGTTTTTT.

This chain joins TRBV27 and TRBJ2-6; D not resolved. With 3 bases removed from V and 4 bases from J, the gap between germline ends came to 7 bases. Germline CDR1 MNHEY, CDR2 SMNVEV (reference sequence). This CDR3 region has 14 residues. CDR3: CASSFRSGANVLTF. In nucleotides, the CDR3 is TGTGCCAGCAGTTTCCGGTCCGGGGCCAACGTCCTGACTTTC.

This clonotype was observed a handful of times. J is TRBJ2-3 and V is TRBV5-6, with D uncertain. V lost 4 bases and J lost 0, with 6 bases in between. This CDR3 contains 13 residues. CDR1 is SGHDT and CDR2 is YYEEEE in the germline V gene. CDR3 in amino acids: CASSRDSTDTQYF. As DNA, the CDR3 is TGTGCCAGCAGCCGCGACAGCACAGATACGCAGTATTTT.

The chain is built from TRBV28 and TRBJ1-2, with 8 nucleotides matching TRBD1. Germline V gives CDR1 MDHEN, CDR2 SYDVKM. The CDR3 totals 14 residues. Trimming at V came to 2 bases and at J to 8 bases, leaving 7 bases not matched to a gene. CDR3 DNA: TGTGCCAGCAGTTTACAAGGGACAGGTGACGGCTACACCTTC. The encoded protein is CASSLQGTGDGYTF.

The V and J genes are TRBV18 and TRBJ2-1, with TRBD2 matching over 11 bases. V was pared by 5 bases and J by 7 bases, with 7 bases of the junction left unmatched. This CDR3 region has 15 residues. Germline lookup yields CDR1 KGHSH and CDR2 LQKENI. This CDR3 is CASSDLAGGGNEQFF. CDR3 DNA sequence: TGTGCCAGCTCAGACCTAGCGGGAGGTGGGAATGAGCAGTTCTTC.

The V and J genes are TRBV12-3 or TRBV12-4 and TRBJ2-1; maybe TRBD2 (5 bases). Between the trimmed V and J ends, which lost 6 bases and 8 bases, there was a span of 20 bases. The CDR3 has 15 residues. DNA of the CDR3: TGTGCCAGCAGGGAAACCGGGGAGAGATACCATGAGCAGTTCTTC. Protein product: CASRETGERYHEQFF.

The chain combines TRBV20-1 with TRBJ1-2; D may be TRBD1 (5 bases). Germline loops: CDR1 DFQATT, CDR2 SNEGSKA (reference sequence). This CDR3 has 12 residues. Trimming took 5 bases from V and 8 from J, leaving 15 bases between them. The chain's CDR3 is CSASDSSMGYTF. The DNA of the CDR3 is TGCAGTGCTTCTGACAGTTCTATGGGCTACACCTTC.

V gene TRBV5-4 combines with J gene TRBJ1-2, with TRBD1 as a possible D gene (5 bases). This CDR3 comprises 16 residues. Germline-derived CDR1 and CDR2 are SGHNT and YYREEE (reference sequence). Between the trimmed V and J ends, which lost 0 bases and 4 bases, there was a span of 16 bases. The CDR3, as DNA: TGTGCCAGCAGCTTGGCCCCGGTAGGGACCTCCTATGGCTACACCTTC. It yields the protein CASSLAPVGTSYGYTF.

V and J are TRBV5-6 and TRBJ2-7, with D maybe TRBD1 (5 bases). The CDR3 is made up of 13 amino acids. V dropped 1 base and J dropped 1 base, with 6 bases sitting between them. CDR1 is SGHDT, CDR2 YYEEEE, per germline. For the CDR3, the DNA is TGTGCCAGCAGCTTGTACAGGTCCTACGAGCAGTACTTC. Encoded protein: CASSLYRSYEQYF.

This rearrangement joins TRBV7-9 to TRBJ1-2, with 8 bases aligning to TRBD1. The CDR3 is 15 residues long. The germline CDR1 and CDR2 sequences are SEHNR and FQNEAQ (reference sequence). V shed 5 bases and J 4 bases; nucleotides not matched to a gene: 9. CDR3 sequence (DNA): TGTGCCAGCAGCAAAGACCTGGACAGGGCCTATGGCTACACCTTC. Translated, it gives CASSKDLDRAYGYTF.

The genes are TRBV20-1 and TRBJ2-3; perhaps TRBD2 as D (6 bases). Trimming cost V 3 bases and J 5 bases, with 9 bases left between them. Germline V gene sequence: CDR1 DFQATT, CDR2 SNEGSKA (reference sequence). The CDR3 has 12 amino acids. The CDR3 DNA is TGCAGTGCTAGGATCGGGGGAGATACGCAGTATTTT. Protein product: CSARIGGDTQYF.

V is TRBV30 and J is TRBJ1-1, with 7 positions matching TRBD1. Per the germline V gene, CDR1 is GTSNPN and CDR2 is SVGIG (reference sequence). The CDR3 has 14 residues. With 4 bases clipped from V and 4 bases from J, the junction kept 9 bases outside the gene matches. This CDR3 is CAWIEGARGTEAFF. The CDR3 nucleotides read TGTGCCTGGATAGAGGGGGCGAGAGGCACTGAAGCTTTCTTT.

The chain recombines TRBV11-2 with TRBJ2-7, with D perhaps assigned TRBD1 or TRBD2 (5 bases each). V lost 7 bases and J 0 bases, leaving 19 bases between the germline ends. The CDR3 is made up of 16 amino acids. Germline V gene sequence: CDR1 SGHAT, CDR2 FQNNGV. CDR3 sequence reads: CASTTGQTLFSYEQYF. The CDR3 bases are TGTGCCAGCACTACGGGGCAGACTTTATTCTCCTACGAGCAGTACTTC.

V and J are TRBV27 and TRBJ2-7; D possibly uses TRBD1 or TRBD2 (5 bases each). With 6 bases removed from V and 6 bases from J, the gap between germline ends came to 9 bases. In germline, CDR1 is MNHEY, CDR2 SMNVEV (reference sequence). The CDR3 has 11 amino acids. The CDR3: CASSRGTEQYF. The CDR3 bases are TGTGCCAGCAGCCGAGGGACCGAGCAGTACTTC.

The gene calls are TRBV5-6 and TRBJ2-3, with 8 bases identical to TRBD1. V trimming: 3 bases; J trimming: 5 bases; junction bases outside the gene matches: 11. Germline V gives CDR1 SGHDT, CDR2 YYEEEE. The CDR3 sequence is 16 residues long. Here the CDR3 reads CASSSDPGGEGDTQYF. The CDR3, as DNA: TGTGCCAGCAGCTCGGACCCAGGGGGCGAGGGAGATACGCAGTATTTT.

CDR3 sequence reads: CASSPSGYDSGNEQFF. The CDR3 region has the DNA TGTGCCAGCTCACCATCAGGTTATGATTCGGGGAATGAGCAGTTCTTC. The chain is built from TRBV18 and TRBJ2-1; D may be TRBD2 (5 bases). This CDR3 spans 16 amino acids. Trimming cost V 2 bases and J 7 bases, with 18 bases left between them. Germline V gene sequence: CDR1 KGHSH, CDR2 LQKENI. Looking up the rest from reference TRBV18 and TRBJ2-1 gives the full variable domain: NAGVMQNPRHLVRRRGQEARLRCSPMKGHSHVYWYRQLPEEGLKFMVYLQKENIIDESGMPKERFSAEFPKEGPSILRIQQVVRGDSAAYFCASSPSGYDSGNEQFFGPGTRLTVL.

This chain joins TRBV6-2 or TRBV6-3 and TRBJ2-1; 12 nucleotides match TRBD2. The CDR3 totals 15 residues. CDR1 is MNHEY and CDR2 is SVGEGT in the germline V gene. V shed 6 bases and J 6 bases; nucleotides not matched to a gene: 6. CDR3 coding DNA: TGTGCCAGCAGCCGACTAGCGGGAGAAGGCAATGAGCAGTTCTTC. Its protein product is CASSRLAGEGNEQFF.

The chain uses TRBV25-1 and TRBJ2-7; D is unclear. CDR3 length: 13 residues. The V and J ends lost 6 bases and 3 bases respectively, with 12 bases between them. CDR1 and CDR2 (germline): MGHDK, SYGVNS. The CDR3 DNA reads TGTGCCAGCAGCCCTGGGTGGGTCTACGAGCAGTACTTC. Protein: CASSPGWVYEQYF.

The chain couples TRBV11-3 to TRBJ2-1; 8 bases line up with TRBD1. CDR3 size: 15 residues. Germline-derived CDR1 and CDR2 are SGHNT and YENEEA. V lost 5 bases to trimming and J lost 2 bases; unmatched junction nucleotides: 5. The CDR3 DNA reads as TGTGCCAGCAGCCCAACAGGGGGGACCTACAATGAGCAGTTCTTC. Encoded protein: CASSPTGGTYNEQFF.

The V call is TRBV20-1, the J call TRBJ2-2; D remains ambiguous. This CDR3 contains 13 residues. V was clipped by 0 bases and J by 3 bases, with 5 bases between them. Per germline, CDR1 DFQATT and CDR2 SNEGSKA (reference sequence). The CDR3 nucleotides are TGCAGTGCTAGAGATCTTGACACCGGGGAGCTGTTTTTT. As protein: CSARDLDTGELFF.

The CDR3, as DNA: TGTGCCAGCAGTGGGGGACAGCTAGCCAAAAACATTCAGTACTTC. Amino acid sequence: CASSGGQLAKNIQYF. The rearrangement links TRBV2 to TRBJ2-4; 7 bases map to TRBD1. This CDR3 contains 15 residues. V was pared by 4 bases and J by 0 bases, with 3 bases of the junction left unmatched. CDR1 and CDR2 from the germline V gene are SNHLY and FYNNEI.

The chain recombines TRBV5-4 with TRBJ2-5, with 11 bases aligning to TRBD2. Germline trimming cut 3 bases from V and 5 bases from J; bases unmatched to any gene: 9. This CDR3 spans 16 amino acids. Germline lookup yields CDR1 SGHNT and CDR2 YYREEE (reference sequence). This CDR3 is CASSSGLAGMSETQYF. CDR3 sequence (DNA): TGTGCCAGCAGCTCCGGACTAGCGGGCATGTCGGAGACCCAGTACTTC. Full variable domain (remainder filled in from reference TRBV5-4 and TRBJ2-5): ETGVTQSPTHLIKTRGQQVTLRCSSQSGHNTVSWYQQALGQGPQFIFQYYREEENGRGNFPPRFSGLQFPNYSSELNVNALELDDSALYLCASSSGLAGMSETQYFGPGTRLLVL.

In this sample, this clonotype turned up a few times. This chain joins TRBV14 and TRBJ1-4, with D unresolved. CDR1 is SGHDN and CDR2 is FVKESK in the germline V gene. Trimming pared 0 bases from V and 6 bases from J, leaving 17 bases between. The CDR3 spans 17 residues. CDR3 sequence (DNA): TGTGCCAGCAGCCAAGAATCCCAGAGGCTTGTGGATGAAAAACTGTTTTTT. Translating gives CASSQESQRLVDEKLFF.

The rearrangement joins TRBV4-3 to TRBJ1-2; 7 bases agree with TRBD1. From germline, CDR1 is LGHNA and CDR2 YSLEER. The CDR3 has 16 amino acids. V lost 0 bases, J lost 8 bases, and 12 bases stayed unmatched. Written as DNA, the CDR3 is TGCGCCAGCAGCCAAGATAGGGGACAGCGAAGTGGGGGCTACACCTTC. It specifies CASSQDRGQRSGGYTF.

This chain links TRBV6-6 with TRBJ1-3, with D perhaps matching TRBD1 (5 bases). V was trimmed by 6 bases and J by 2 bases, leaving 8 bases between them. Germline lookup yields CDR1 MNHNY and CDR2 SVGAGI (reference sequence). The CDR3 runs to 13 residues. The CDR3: CASSPGTGNTIYF. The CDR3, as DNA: TGTGCCAGCAGCCCAGGGACTGGAAACACCATATATTTT.